This entry describes one T cell receptor (beta chain). The sample comes from a study of cytomegalovirus exposure and HLA in healthy donors. Primers included in the PCR were 60 Vbeta and 13 Jbeta primers. The method was immunoSEQ multiplex PCR; TCRdb's version includes in-frame clones alone and lacks a portion of them. This table holds approximately 88,000 clones, approximately 76% found once. The V gene's germline CDR1 is SGHDT and CDR2 YYEEEE. This CDR3 is built from 16 residues. V was clipped by 0 bases and J by 2 bases, with 12 bases between them. The clonotype comes from a male donor in good health and CMV-seronegative. The material sequenced was PBMCs. The chain couples TRBV5-6 to TRBJ2-1; D unclear. The CDR3 coding sequence is TGTGCCAGCAGCTTGGCAGACCGAGACACCTACAATGAGCAGTTCTTC. As protein: CASSLADRDTYNEQFF.